The clone carrying this TCR beta chain was found a few times. Its specificity is not known. V shed 6 bases and J shed 2 bases, with 8 bases lying between them. The CDR3 is 12 residues long. These data originate in a study of CD8 T cells in ankylosing spondylitis. Whole-study findings and limits: There was reportedly significant enrichment of clones that were disease-linked in matched ankylosing spondylitis synovial fluid. Fewer than 10 highly homologous variants made up a TCR beta motif that seemed to typify ankylosing spondylitis blood. The authors found the disease-linked clones to be CD8+ and relatively rare in peripheral blood.

It was by quantitative 5'-RACE with molecular barcodes that TCR beta libraries were made. TCRdb recomputed calls from the 5' RACE reads with MiXCR, one row per CDR3 protein. The sample consists of some 200,000 distinct CDR3 sequences, roughly 13% of them appearing once. The sample consisted of blood, either unsorted or a sorted T cell fraction (not recorded which). The rearrangement links TRBV12-3 or TRBV12-4 to TRBJ2-7; D uncertain. The TCR originated in a male donor with ankylosing spondylitis or in good health (not recorded which). This CDR3 reads CASSHLPYEQYF. The CDR3 nucleotides are TGTGCCAGCAGCCATCTCCCCTACGAGCAGTACTTC.